This T cell receptor (beta chain) was identified in a study of post-analysis software for immune sequencing data. As regards this clonotype: The antigen is not known.

The library was made from cDNA and included unique molecular identifiers. T cells numbering about 0.95 to 10 million gave rise to a few hundred thousand cDNA molecules. From the PCR reads, TCRdb called clonotypes with MiXCR, one entry per CDR3 protein. The table records roughly 430,000 distinct CDR3 sequences, 39% of them present only once. CDR3 length: 13 amino acids. Trimming removed 7 bases from V and 4 bases from J, with 13 bases in between. The germline gives CDR1 MDHEN, CDR2 SYDVKM. Notes on the study in general: Roughly five TRBV segments appeared more often in patients than in controls, and TRBV5-6, TRBV5-1 and TRBV20-1 were among these.

This rearrangement joins TRBV28 to TRBJ1-1; D possibly corresponds to TRBD1 (5 bases). The sample was blood. This TCR was recovered from a girl aged 2-15 years with multiple sclerosis. The chain's CDR3 is CASTPNGGTEAFF. DNA for the CDR3: TGTGCCAGCACCCCTAACGGGGGCACTGAAGCTTTCTTT.